Here is one T cell receptor beta chain with its context. No antigen is known for it. CDR1 is ENHRY and CDR2 is SYGVKD in the germline V gene. The length of the CDR3 is 18 residues. V was clipped by 2 bases and J by 2 bases, with 18 bases between them. A single heparinised blood sample, averaging about 120 mL, was obtained per donor. The data stem from a study of beta chain features in type 1 diabetes. Study results and limitations: All four CD4+ subsets from Type 1 diabetes patients carried moderately but significantly shorter TCRB CDR3s. The study notes PCR might favor shorter templates equally in patients and controls.

Expressed TCRB transcripts were sequenced, since all the RNA that had been isolated was reverse transcribed. Sequencing was performed with immunoSEQ multiplex PCR; in TCRdb, only in-frame clones are kept and a portion is missing. Of around 690,000 clones in the sample, over 10% were seen once. Specimen: naive CD4+ T cells from blood. The receptor was isolated from a man aged 25 to 40 with type 1 diabetes. J is TRBJ2-2 and V is TRBV10-3; D may be TRBD1 or TRBD2 (5 bases each). The CDR3 protein is CAISEPGMGPENTGELFF. For the CDR3, the DNA is TGTGCCATCAGTGAGCCGGGAATGGGACCGGAAAACACCGGGGAGCTGTTTTTT.